This passage covers 7 T cell receptor beta chains from one sample sequenced in a study of blood T cell repertoires in COVID-19. Here immunoSEQ multiplex PCR was the method, and the copy in TCRdb shows in-frame clones only, minus some. The sample has some 250,000 clones, 85% to 90% seen once. Sequenced sample: PBMCs or T cells enriched from blood (not recorded which). The receptors stem from a man between 35 and 55 years old who had recovered from COVID-19.

This CDR3 is CASGLVRSGPPTDTQYF. CDR3 DNA sequence: TGTGCTAGTGGTTTGGTAAGGTCGGGTCCCCCCACAGATACGCAGTATTTT. The chain links TRBV12-5 to TRBJ2-3; D ambiguous. The CDR3 sequence is 17 residues long. Trimming cost V 0 bases and J 2 bases, with 15 bases left between them. Germline CDR1 LGHNT, CDR2 FRNRAP.

The V and J genes are TRBV5-6 and TRBJ1-6, with 7 bases matching TRBD1. Trimming cost V 3 bases and J 3 bases; bases outside gene matches: 6. CDR3 length: 16 amino acids. Germline V lookup: CDR1 SGHDT, CDR2 YYEEEE. The CDR3 DNA sequence: TGTGCCAGCAGCTCCCGGGACAGTGACTATAATTCACCCCTCCACTTT. Amino acid sequence: CASSSRDSDYNSPLHF. The variable domain in full, with the rest retrieved from reference TRBV5-6 and TRBJ1-6, is DAGVTQSPTHLIKTRGQQVTLRCSPKSGHDTVSWYQQALGQGPQFIFQYYEEEERQRGNFPDRFSGHQFPNYSSELNVNALLLGDSALYLCASSSRDSDYNSPLHFGNGTRLTVT.

The V call is TRBV7-9, the J call TRBJ1-2, with TRBD1 identical over 7 bases. This CDR3 region has 17 residues. Germline V CDR1 and CDR2: SEHNR, FQNEAQ (reference sequence). The ends lost 2 bases at V and 3 bases at J; junction bases unmatched: 12. The CDR3 loop is CASSLSTREGAHYGYTF. The CDR3 DNA sequence: TGTGCCAGCAGCTTAAGCACCAGAGAGGGGGCTCACTATGGCTACACCTTC.

This clone appeared many times. V and J are TRBV7-9 and TRBJ1-3, with no clear D. Germline loops: CDR1 SEHNR, CDR2 FQNEAQ (reference sequence). V gave up 5 bases and J gave up 9 bases, with 26 bases separating them. The CDR3 consists of 17 residues. CDR3 in DNA: TGTGCCAGCAGCAAGGCCCTCGGTGAGGTGCGCGGTGGCACCATATATTTT. It translates to CASSKALGEVRGGTIYF. Looking up the rest from reference TRBV7-9 and TRBJ1-3 gives the full variable domain: DTGVSQNPRHKITKRGQNVTFRCDPISEHNRLYWYRQTLGQGPEFLTYFQNEAQLEKSRLLSDRFSAERPKGSFSTLEIQRTEQGDSAMYLCASSKALGEVRGGTIYFGEGSWLTVV.

This sequence joins TRBV7-9 and TRBJ1-5; 9 bases fit TRBD1. The CDR3 runs to 16 residues. The germline V gene has CDR1 SEHNR and CDR2 FQNEAQ (reference sequence). V was pared by 4 bases and J by 2 bases, with 6 bases of the junction left unmatched. The CDR3 loop is CASSSRQGEGNQPQHF. Written as DNA, the CDR3 is TGTGCCAGCAGCTCCAGACAGGGGGAGGGCAATCAGCCCCAGCATTTT.

This chain links TRBV7-3 with TRBJ2-2, with 9 bases that match TRBD2. The CDR3 contains 15 residues. V gave up 0 bases and J gave up 6 bases; unmatched junction bases: 2. Germline V gene sequence: CDR1 SGHTA, CDR2 FQGTGA. CDR3 residues: CASSLTLAGPGELFF. The CDR3 DNA reads as TGTGCCAGCAGCTTAACCCTAGCGGGACCCGGGGAGCTGTTTTTT.

The V and J genes are TRBV5-4 and TRBJ2-3; 8 nucleotides agree with TRBD1. The CDR3 sequence is 15 residues long. CDR1 is SGHNT, CDR2 YYREEE, per germline (reference sequence). The ends lost 3 bases at V and 2 bases at J; junction bases unmatched: 5. CDR3 in DNA: TGTGCCAGCAGCTCCCCGACAGGGGTCACAGATACGCAGTATTTT. This translates into CASSSPTGVTDTQYF. The full variable domain, completed using reference TRBV5-4 and TRBJ2-3, is ETGVTQSPTHLIKTRGQQVTLRCSSQSGHNTVSWYQQALGQGPQFIFQYYREEENGRGNFPPRFSGLQFPNYSSELNVNALELDDSALYLCASSSPTGVTDTQYFGPGTRLTVL.